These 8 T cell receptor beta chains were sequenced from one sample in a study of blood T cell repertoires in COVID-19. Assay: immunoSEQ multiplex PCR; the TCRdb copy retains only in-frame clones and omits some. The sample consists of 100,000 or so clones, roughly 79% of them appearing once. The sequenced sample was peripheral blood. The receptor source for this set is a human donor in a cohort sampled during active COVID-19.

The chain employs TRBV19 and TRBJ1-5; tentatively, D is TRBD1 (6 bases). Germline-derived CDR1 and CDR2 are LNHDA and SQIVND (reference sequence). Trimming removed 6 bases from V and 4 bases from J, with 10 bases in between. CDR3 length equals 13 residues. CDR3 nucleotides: TGTGCCAGTAGCCTTGACAGGAATCAGCCCCAGCATTTT. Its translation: CASSLDRNQPQHF.

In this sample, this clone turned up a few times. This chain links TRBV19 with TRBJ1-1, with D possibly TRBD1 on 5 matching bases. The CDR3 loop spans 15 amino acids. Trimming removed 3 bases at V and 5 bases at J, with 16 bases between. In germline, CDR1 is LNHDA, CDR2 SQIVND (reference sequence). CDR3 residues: CASSMRPGLGTEAFF. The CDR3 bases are TGTGCCAGTAGTATGCGGCCAGGGCTTGGTACTGAAGCTTTCTTT.

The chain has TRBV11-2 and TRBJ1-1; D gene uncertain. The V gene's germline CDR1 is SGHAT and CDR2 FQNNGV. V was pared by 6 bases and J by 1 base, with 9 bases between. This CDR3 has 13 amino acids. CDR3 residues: CASSYQENTEAFF. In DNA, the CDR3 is TGTGCCAGCAGTTACCAGGAGAACACTGAAGCTTTCTTT.

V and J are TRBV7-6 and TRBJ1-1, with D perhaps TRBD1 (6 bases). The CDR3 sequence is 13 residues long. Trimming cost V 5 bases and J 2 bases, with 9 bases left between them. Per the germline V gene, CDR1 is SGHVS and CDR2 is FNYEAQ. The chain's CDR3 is CASSRDINTEAFF. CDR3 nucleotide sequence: TGTGCCAGCAGCCGGGACATTAACACTGAAGCTTTCTTT.

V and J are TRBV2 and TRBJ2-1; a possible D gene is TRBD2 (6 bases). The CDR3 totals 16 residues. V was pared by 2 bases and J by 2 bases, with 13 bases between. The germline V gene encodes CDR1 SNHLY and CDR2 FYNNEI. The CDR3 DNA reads TGTGCCAGCAGTGAAATAGGCGGGATCACCTACAATGAGCAGTTCTTC. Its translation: CASSEIGGITYNEQFF.

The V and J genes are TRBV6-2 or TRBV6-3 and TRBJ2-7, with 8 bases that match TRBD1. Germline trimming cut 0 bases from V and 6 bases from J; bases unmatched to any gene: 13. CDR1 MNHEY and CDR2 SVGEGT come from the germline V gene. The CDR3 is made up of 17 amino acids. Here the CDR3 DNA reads TGTGCCAGCAGTTACTCGAGTTCAAGACAGGGGACTTCCGAGCAGTACTTC. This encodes CASSYSSSRQGTSEQYF.

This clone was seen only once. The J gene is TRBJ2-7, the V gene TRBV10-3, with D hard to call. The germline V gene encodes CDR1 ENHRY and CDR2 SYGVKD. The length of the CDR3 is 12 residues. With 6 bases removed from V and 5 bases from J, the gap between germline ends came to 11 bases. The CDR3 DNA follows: TGTGCCATCAGGGGCGAGAACCACGAGCAGTACTTC. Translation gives CAIRGENHEQYF.

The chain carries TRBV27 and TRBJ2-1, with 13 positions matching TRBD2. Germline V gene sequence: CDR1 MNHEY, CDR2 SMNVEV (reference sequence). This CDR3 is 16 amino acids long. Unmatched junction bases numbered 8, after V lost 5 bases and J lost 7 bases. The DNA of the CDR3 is TGTGCCAGCAGTAAACGCGGGACTAGCGGGGTGAATGAGCAGTTCTTC. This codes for CASSKRGTSGVNEQFF.